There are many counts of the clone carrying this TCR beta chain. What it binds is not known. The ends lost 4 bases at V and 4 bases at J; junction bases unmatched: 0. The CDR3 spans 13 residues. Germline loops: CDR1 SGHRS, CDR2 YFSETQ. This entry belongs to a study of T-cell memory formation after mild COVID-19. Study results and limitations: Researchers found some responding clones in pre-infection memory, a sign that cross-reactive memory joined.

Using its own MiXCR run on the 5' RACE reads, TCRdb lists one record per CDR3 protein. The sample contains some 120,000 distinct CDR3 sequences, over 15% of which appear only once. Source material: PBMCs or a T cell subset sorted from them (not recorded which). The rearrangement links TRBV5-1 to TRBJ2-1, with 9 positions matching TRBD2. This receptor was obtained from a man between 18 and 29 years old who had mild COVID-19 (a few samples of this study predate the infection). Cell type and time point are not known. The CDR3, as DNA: TGCGCCAGCAGCGCGGGGGGGTACAATGAGCAGTTCTTC. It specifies CASSAGGYNEQFF.